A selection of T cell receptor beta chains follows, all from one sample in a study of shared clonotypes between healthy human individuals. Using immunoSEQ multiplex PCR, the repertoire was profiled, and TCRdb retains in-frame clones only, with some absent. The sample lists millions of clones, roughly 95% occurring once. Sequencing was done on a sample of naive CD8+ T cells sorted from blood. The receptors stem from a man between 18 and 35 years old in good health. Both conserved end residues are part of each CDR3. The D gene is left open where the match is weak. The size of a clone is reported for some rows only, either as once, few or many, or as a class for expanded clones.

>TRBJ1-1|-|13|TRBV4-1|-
TGCGCCAGCAGCCGAGAAGAGAACACTGAAGCTTTCTTT
CASSREENTEAFF
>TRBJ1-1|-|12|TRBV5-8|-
TGTGCCAGCAGCCCCCCGGGGGGTGAAGCTTTCTTT
CASSPPGGEAFF
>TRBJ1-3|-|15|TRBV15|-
TGTGCCACCAGCAGAGATCGGCAAAATGGCAACACCATATATTTT
CATSRDRQNGNTIYF
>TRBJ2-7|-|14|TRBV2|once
TGTGCCAGCAGTGAAGGACAGGAAAGGGACGAGCAGTACTTC
CASSEGQERDEQYF
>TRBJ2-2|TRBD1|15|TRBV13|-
TGTGCCAGCAGCATCCAGGGGGCCAACACCGGGGAGCTGTTTTTT
CASSIQGANTGELFF
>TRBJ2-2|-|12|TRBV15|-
TGTGCCACCAGCGCAGGAGCCGGGGAGCTGTTTTTT
CATSAGAGELFF
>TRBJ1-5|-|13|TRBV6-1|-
TGTGCCAGCACTACGTATAGCAATCAGCCCCAGCATTTT
CASTTYSNQPQHF
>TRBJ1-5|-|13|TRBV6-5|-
TGTGCCAGCAGTCCCGTACGGAATCAGCCCCAGCATTTT
CASSPVRNQPQHF
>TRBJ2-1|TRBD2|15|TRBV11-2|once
TGTGCCAGCAGCACGACTAGCGGGAAGTACAATGAGCAGTTCTTC
CASSTTSGKYNEQFF
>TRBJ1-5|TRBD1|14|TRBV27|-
TGTGCCAGCAGCTATCAGGGGGAGGATCAGCCCCAGCATTTT
CASSYQGEDQPQHF
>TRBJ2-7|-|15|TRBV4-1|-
TGCGCCAGCAGCCAAGATAGGCGGGGAGGAAACGAGCAGTACTTC
CASSQDRRGGNEQYF
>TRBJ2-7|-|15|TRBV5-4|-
TGTGCCAGCAGCTTGGATCAGGGTAGCCCCTACGAGCAGTACTTC
CASSLDQGSPYEQYF
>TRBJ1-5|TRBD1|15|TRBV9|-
TGTGCCAGCAGCGAGAGTCCAGGGGGGGATCAGCCCCAGCATTTT
CASSESPGGDQPQHF
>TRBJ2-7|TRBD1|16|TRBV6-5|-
TGTGCCAGCAGTTACTCGACAGGGGCCAAAACCTACGAGCAGTACTTC
CASSYSTGAKTYEQYF
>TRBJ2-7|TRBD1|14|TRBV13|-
TGTGCCAGCAGCCCCGGACAGGGTTCCTACGAGCAGTACTTC
CASSPGQGSYEQYF
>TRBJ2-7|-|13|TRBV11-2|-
TGTGCCAGCAGCTTAACAGAGGTTTACGAGCAGTACTTC
CASSLTEVYEQYF
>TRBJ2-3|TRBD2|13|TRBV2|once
TGTGCCATGGGACTAGCGGGACCAGATACGCAGTATTTT
CAMGLAGPDTQYF
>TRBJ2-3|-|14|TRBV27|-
TGTGCCAGCAGCCACAGAATTAGCACAGATACGCAGTATTTT
CASSHRISTDTQYF
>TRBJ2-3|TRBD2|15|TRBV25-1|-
TGTGCCAGCAGTGGGAGCGGGGGGTACACAGATACGCAGTATTTT
CASSGSGGYTDTQYF
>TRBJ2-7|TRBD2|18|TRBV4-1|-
TGCGCCAGCAGCCAAGTGACTAGCGGGGGCAAGCTATCCTACGAGCAGTACTTC
CASSQVTSGGKLSYEQYF
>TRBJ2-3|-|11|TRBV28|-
TGTGCCAGCATGGGGGCAGATACGCAGTATTTT
CASMGADTQYF
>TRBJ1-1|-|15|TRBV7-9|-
TGTGCCAGCAGCTTAGGGACACCTTTTTACACTGAAGCTTTCTTT
CASSLGTPFYTEAFF
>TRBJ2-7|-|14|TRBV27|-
TGTGCCAGCAGTTTATCCGGTGACTCCGGCGAGCAGTACTTC
CASSLSGDSGEQYF
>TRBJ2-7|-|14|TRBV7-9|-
TGTGCCAGCAGCCCGGAGGTCGCGGTCCACGAGCAGTACTTC
CASSPEVAVHEQYF
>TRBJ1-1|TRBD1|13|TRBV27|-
TGTGCCAGCAGACTACAGGGGATTGGTGAAGCTTTCTTT
CASRLQGIGEAFF
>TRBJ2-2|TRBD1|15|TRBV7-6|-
TGTGCCAGCAGCCCGCGACAGGGGGCTTACGGGGAGCTGTTTTTT
CASSPRQGAYGELFF
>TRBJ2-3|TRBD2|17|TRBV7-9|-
TGTGCCAGCAGCTTAGTGGGACTAGCCGCTAGCACAGATACGCAGTATTTT
CASSLVGLAASTDTQYF
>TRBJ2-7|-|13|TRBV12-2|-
TGTGCAAGTCGCCCCCGAGTGGCTAACGAGCAGTACTTC
CASRPRVANEQYF
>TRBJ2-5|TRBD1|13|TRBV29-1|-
TGCAGCGCCACTGGACAGGGGTTAGAGACCCAGTACTTC
CSATGQGLETQYF
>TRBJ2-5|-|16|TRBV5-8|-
TGTGCCAGCAGCCTCCCCGGGCAGGGGCCCACGGAGACCCAGTACTTC
CASSLPGQGPTETQYF
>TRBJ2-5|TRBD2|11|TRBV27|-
TGTGCCACTAGCGGTGGAGAGACCCAGTACTTC
CATSGGETQYF
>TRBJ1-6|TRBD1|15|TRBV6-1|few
TGTGCCAGCAGCCGGGACAGGGGTTATAATTCACCCCTCCACTTT
CASSRDRGYNSPLHF
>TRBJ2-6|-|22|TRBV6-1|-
TGTGCCAGCAGTGAAGCGCCCCCCGTCGCAGGGGGGTTATCAGCTGGGGCCAACGTCCTGACTTTC
CASSEAPPVAGGLSAGANVLTF
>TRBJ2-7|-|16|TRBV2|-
TGTGCCAGCAGTTACCTCCTCCGGACGGACTCCTACGAGCAGTACTTC
CASSYLLRTDSYEQYF
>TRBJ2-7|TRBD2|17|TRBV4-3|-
TGCGCCAGCAGCCAAGATGGGGGACTAGCGGAAGAGGGCGAGCAGTACTTC
CASSQDGGLAEEGEQYF
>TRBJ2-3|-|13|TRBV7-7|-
TGTGCTAGCAGTCCGGGGAACACAGATACGCAGTATTTT
CASSPGNTDTQYF
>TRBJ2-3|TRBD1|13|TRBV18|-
TGTGCCAGTTCCGACGACAGGGCCGGTACGCAGTATTTT
CASSDDRAGTQYF
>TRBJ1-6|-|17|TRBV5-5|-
TGTGCCAGCAGCCGCTCAAGTCCTAGTTCCTATAATTCACCCCTCCACTTT
CASSRSSPSSYNSPLHF
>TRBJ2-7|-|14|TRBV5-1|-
TGCGCCAGCAGCTTGGGAGGACAGACATACGAGCAGTACTTC
CASSLGGQTYEQYF
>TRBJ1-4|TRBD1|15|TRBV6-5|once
TGTGCCAGCAGGTCAACAGGGGCTCCTAATGAAAAACTGTTTTTT
CASRSTGAPNEKLFF
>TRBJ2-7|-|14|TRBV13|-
TGTGCCAGCAGCTTACCAGGGGACTCCTACGAGCAGTACTTC
CASSLPGDSYEQYF
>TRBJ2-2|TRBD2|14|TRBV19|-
TGTGCCAGTGGGAGCGGGACTCACACCGGGGAGCTGTTTTTT
CASGSGTHTGELFF
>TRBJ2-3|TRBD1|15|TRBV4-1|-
TGCGCCAGCAGCCTCCGGGACAGGCAAGCAGATACGCAGTATTTT
CASSLRDRQADTQYF
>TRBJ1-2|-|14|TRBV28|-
TGTGCCAGCAGTTTGACGGGGGGCGCTACCGGCTACACCTTC
CASSLTGGATGYTF